This T cell receptor beta chain was sequenced during a study of shared clonotypes between healthy human individuals. This CDR3 is 13 amino acids long. Trimming shortened V by 6 bases and J by 11 bases, and 17 bases separated the two germline ends. CDR1 and CDR2 from the germline V gene are MDHEN and SYDVKM. This clone has just a few counts. Profiling relied on immunoSEQ multiplex PCR, and the TCRdb table lists in-frame clones only, not all of them. The data show approximately 2.1 million clones, 80% to 95% seen once. The genes are TRBV28 and TRBJ1-5; a weak D match, TRBD1 (6 bases). The sequenced sample was naive CD4+ T cells from PBMCs. Subset of the sample: CD45RA+ positively selected. This TCR was sampled from a man between 18 and 35 years old in good health. Some clones in this sample may be carry-over from other donors' samples. This CDR3 is CASSRQDEGAQHF. The CDR3, as DNA: TGTGCCAGCAGCAGACAGGACGAAGGGGCCCAGCATTTT. Complete variable domain (other parts from reference TRBV28 and TRBJ1-5): DVKVTQSSRYLVKRTGEKVFLECVQDMDHENMFWYRQDPGLGLRLIYFSYDVKMKEKGDIPEGYSVSREKKERFSLILESASTNQTSMYLCASSRQDEGAQHFGDGTRLSIL.